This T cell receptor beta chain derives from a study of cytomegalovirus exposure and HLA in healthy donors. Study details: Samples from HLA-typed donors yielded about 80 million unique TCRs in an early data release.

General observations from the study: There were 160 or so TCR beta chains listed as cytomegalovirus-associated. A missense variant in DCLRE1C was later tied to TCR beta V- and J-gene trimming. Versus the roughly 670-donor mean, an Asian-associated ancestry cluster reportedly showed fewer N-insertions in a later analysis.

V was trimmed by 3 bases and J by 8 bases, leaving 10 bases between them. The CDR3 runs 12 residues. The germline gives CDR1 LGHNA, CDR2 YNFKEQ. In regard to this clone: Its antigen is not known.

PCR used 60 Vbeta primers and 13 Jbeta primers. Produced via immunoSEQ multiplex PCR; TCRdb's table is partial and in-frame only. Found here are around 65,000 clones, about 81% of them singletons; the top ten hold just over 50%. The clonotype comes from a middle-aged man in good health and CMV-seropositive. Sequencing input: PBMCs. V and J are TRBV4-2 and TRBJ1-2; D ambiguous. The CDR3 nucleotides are TGTGCCAGCAGCCAGCAGACATCAGGCTACACCTTC. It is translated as CASSQQTSGYTF.